The clone carrying this T cell receptor beta chain was recorded many times. Its ends do not fully match the called genes, so a read error is possible. As for time point: patch test 1, 2 weeks after DPC sensitization. Treatment given: therapeutic diphenylcyclopropenone sensitization with weekly scalp DPC. Via MiXCR, TCRdb re-called the RACE reads, giving one row per CDR3 protein. Here the sample spans approximately 400,000 distinct CDR3 sequences, around 4.8% being singletons. The data belong to a study of human T cells and chemical hapten exposure. The material sequenced was whole blood, taken in connection with sensitization to the hapten diphenylcyclopropenone (DPC). The source of this sequence is a woman aged 45 to 65 with alopecia areata. Some clones in this sample may be carry-over from other donors' samples.

Here the CDR3 reads CASSPQGTNTGELFF. For the CDR3, the DNA is TGTGCCAGCTCCCCACAGGGGACGAACACCGGGGAGCTGTTTTTT. V gene TRBV18 combines with J gene TRBJ2-2, with 7 bases identical to TRBD1. CDR1 and CDR2 (germline): KGHSH, LQKENI. CDR3 length: 15 amino acids.